Listed below are T cell receptor beta chains from one sample, sequenced in a study of T cell responses to AZD1222 COVID-19 vaccine. Assay used: immunoSEQ multiplex PCR; TCRdb lists only in-frame clones, some missing. The sample carries 120,000 or so clones, 80% to 90% recorded once. Sequencing used peripheral blood, obtained on day 0 of AZD1222 vaccination. Every receptor here comes from an adult in good health. Each CDR3 is given with its conserved first and last residue. The D gene is left open where the match is weak. The size field is filled for only some rows; it gives once, few, many or a size class.

D | J | size | V | DNA | CDR3
- | TRBJ2-6 | - | TRBV7-9 | TGTGCCAGCCGCAGGGAATTAGCTGGGGCCAACGTCCTGACTTTC | CASRRELAGANVLTF
- | TRBJ2-5 | - | TRBV9 | TGTGCCAGCAGCGTTGGCGCTAGTAAATTTGGAGAGACCCAGTACTTC | CASSVGASKFGETQYF
TRBD1 | TRBJ2-7 | - | TRBV29-1 | TGCAGCGTGAGTCCCGGGACAGGGAACGAGCAGTACTTC | CSVSPGTGNEQYF
- | TRBJ1-2 | - | TRBV5-6 | TGTGCCAGCAGCTTGGCGGGGAATTATGGCTACACCTTC | CASSLAGNYGYTF
- | TRBJ1-4 | - | TRBV30 | TGTGCCTGGAGTGGGCCCCCCGGACGGTTAAATGAAAAACTGTTTTTT | CAWSGPPGRLNEKLFF
- | TRBJ2-7 | - | TRBV18 | TGTGCCAGCTCACCCCATCCTAACTACGAGCAGTACTTC | CASSPHPNYEQYF
- | TRBJ1-5 | - | TRBV6-5 | TGTGCCAGCAGTTATGGTAGCGCCTATAGCAATCAGCCCCAGCATTTT | CASSYGSAYSNQPQHF
- | TRBJ1-2 | - | TRBV21-1 | TGTGCCAGCAGGCGGGCCATGCCCACCGCCTCCTATGGCTACACCTTC | CASRRAMPTASYGYTF
TRBD1 | TRBJ1-2 | - | TRBV7-9 | TGTGCCAGCAGCAGGGACAGGGGATACGGCTACACCTTC | CASSRDRGYGYTF
TRBD2 | TRBJ2-7 | - | TRBV6-5 | TGTGCCAGCAGTTACGCAGGGAGCGGGGACGAGCAGTACTTC | CASSYAGSGDEQYF
- | TRBJ1-1 | - | TRBV12-3/TRBV12-4 | TGTGCCAGCAGTTTGGGTAACGTAGAAGCTTTCTTT | CASSLGNVEAFF
TRBD2 | TRBJ2-7 | - | TRBV6-6 | TGTGCCAGCAGTCCGATCATTATAGCGGGGGGCCCCCTCTACGAGCAGTACTTC | CASSPIIIAGGPLYEQYF
TRBD2 | TRBJ2-5 | - | TRBV7-9 | TGTGCCAGCAGCCGACTAGCGGGGATCGGCGAGACCCAGTACTTC | CASSRLAGIGETQYF
- | TRBJ1-5 | - | TRBV7-8 | TGTGCCAGCCGGAGCAGCGTTAATCAGCCCCAGCATTTT | CASRSSVNQPQHF
- | TRBJ1-1 | - | TRBV19 | TGTGCCAGTAGGTTGAGGGGAGAGAACACTGAAGCTTTCTTT | CASRLRGENTEAFF
TRBD1 | TRBJ2-2 | - | TRBV7-2 | TGTGCCAGCAGCCTACAGACAGGGGGCTTACACGGGGAGCTGTTTTTT | CASSLQTGGLHGELFF
- | TRBJ1-2 | - | TRBV12-3/TRBV12-4 | TGTGCCAGCAGTTTAAGTGGGAACTATGGCTACACCTTC | CASSLSGNYGYTF
TRBD2 | TRBJ2-1 | - | TRBV5-1 | TGCGCCAGCAGCTTCCTAGCGGGGGACAATGAGCAGTTCTTC | CASSFLAGDNEQFF
- | TRBJ2-5 | - | TRBV5-5 | TGTGCCAGCAGCCACTCCAGGGAAGAGACCCAGTACTTC | CASSHSREETQYF
TRBD2 | TRBJ2-1 | - | TRBV9 | TGTGCCAGCAGCGTAGCATTGGCTAGCGGCCTCAATGAGCAGTTCTTC | CASSVALASGLNEQFF
- | TRBJ1-1 | - | TRBV7-2 | TGTGCCAGCACCCTCGGGTGGGGCACTGAAGCTTTCTTT | CASTLGWGTEAFF
- | TRBJ2-2 | - | TRBV19 | TGTGCCAGTAGTATAGCGGGGTGGACCGGGGAGCTGTTTTTT | CASSIAGWTGELFF
TRBD2 | TRBJ2-1 | - | TRBV14 | TGTGCCAGCAGCCAAGATCCTGGACTAGCACCCTACAATGAGCAGTTCTTC | CASSQDPGLAPYNEQFF
- | TRBJ2-2 | - | TRBV30 | TGTGCCTGGAGTTGGGTTGATCTCACCGGGGAGCTGTTTTTT | CAWSWVDLTGELFF
- | TRBJ2-5 | once | TRBV7-9 | TGTGCCAGCAGCACGGCGGAGGGGGGCCAAGAGACCCAGTACTTC | CASSTAEGGQETQYF
TRBD1 | TRBJ1-3 | - | TRBV4-3 | TGCGCCAGCAGCCAAGCCACAGGGGCTGGAAACACCATATATTTT | CASSQATGAGNTIYF
TRBD2 | TRBJ2-3 | - | TRBV9 | TGTGCCAGCAGCGTCCCGACTAGCGGGGGGTCGGCAGATACGCAGTATTTT | CASSVPTSGGSADTQYF
- | TRBJ2-7 | - | TRBV30 | TGTGCCTGGAGTGGGGGCGAGCAGTACTTC | CAWSGGEQYF
- | TRBJ2-2 | - | TRBV2 | TGTGCCAGCAGTAATAGGGGTGGCACCGGGGAGCTGTTTTTT | CASSNRGGTGELFF
- | TRBJ2-5 | - | TRBV6-2/TRBV6-3 | TGTGCCAGCAGTTACTCGTCGGGGGGCGAACGGACCCAGTACTTC | CASSYSSGGERTQYF
- | TRBJ1-2 | - | TRBV29-1 | TGCAGCGTTGTTCCCCTCTTCACTTATGGCTACACCTTC | CSVVPLFTYGYTF
TRBD2 | TRBJ2-3 | - | TRBV5-4 | TGTGCCAGCAGCTTTTTAGCGGGACACCCAGATACGCAGTATTTT | CASSFLAGHPDTQYF
TRBD1 | TRBJ2-5 | - | TRBV29-1 | TGCAGCGGACAGGGTCCAATTCGGGAGACCCAGTACTTC | CSGQGPIRETQYF
- | TRBJ2-3 | once | TRBV5-5 | TGTGCCAGCAGCTTGCTCGGGGGGCAGGTTTGGGATACGCAGTATTTT | CASSLLGGQVWDTQYF
- | TRBJ1-4 | - | TRBV9 | TGTGCCAGCAGCGTCAGTATAGCTCGGGATGAAAAACTGTTTTTT | CASSVSIARDEKLFF
TRBD2 | TRBJ2-1 | - | TRBV10-2 | TGCGCCAGCAAGGAACGGGAGGCCTACAATGAGCAGTTCTTC | CASKEREAYNEQFF
- | TRBJ1-1 | once | TRBV4-1 | TGCGCCAGCAGCCCCGGACAAGCCGCTGAAGCTTTCTTT | CASSPGQAAEAFF
- | TRBJ2-4 | - | TRBV9 | TGTGCCAGCAGCGTAGGAGGGGGTTCAGCCAAAAACATTCAGTACTTC | CASSVGGGSAKNIQYF
- | TRBJ2-5 | once | TRBV11-2 | TGTGCCAGCAGCCGAATCAGTAGGCAAGAGACCCAGTACTTC | CASSRISRQETQYF
- | TRBJ1-5 | - | TRBV4-3 | TGCGCCAGCAGCCAAGATGCGGTATCGAAGGAGCCCCAGCATTTT | CASSQDAVSKEPQHF